The clone carrying this T cell receptor (beta chain) was detected many times. What it binds is not known. The data are from a study of regulatory T cells in long-lasting Graves disease. Described time point: newly diagnosed GD, antithyroid drugs for less than 3 months. The TCR library was made from RNA extracted from PBMCs. American Thyroid Association guidelines defined Graves' disease diagnosis. General observations from the study: Because few samples were included, accuracy may have been lower.

Libraries of TCR beta came from iRepertoire HTBI primers plus Arm-PCR of CDR3 regions. Each CDR3 protein is one row after TCRdb ran MiXCR on the multiplex PCR reads. The repertoire consists of about 350,000 distinct CDR3 sequences, with roughly 16% occurring once and the leading ten covering 20% to 25%. The same specimen was also included in a second study, on T cells in Graves' hyperthyroidism and ophthalmopathy. According to that study: The HTBI primer set drove a first-round RT-PCR of the TCR CDR3.

The sequences come from peripheral blood mononuclear cells (PBMCs), collected at new diagnosis, from a patient treated with antithyroid drugs. The origin of this receptor is a woman under 30 with Graves disease.

The CDR3 DNA is TGTGCTTACTCCGAGCGGACTGTCATCACCGGGGAGCTGTTTTTT. Protein: CAYSERTVITGELFF. The chain links TRBV6-1 to TRBJ2-2, with D maybe TRBD2 (5 bases). The length of the CDR3 is 15 residues. Per the germline V gene, CDR1 is MNHNS and CDR2 is SASEGT.